This T cell receptor (beta chain) stems from a study of CD8 T cells in ankylosing spondylitis. The study's findings and limits: It was reported that disease-linked clones were significantly enriched in matched ankylosing spondylitis synovial fluid.

In TCRdb, the 5' RACE reads were re-called with MiXCR into one record per CDR3 protein. The repertoire consists of under 150,000 distinct CDR3 sequences, with approximately 9.9% occurring once and the leading ten covering about 3.3%. There are many counts of this clonotype. Antigen specificity is unknown. This CDR3 comprises 15 residues. V lost 4 bases to trimming and J lost 0 bases; unmatched junction nucleotides: 3. In germline, CDR1 is SGHRS, CDR2 YFSETQ. Sequenced: blood, either unsorted or a sorted T cell fraction (not recorded which). J is TRBJ1-2 and V is TRBV5-1; 10 nucleotides line up with TRBD1. The sequence was obtained from a male donor with ankylosing spondylitis or in good health (not recorded which). CDR3 region: CASSDGTGANYGYTF. CDR3 coding DNA: TGCGCCAGCAGCGACGGGACAGGGGCTAACTATGGCTACACCTTC.